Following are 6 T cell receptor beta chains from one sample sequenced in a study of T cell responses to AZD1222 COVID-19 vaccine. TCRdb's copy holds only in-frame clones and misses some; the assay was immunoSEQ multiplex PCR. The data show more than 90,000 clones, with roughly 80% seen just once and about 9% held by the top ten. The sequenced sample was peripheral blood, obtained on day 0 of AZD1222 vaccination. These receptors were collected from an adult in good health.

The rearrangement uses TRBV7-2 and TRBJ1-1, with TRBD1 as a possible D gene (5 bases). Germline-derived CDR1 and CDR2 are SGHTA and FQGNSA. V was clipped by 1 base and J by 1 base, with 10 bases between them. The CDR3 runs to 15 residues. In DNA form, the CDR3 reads TGTGCCAGCAGCTTAGTCCGTGGGGGGAACACTGAAGCTTTCTTT. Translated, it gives CASSLVRGGNTEAFF.

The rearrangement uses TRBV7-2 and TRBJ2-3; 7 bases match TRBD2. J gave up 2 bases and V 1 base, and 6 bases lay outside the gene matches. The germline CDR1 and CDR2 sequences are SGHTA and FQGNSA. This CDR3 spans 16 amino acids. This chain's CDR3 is CASSLVLRGNTDTQYF. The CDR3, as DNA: TGTGCCAGCAGCTTAGTTCTGCGGGGGAACACAGATACGCAGTATTTT.

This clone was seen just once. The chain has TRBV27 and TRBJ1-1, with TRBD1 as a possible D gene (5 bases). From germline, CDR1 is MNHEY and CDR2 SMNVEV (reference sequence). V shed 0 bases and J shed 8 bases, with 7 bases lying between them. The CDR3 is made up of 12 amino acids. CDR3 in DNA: TGTGCCAGCAGTTTATCGAAGGGGGAAGCTTTCTTT. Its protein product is CASSLSKGEAFF.

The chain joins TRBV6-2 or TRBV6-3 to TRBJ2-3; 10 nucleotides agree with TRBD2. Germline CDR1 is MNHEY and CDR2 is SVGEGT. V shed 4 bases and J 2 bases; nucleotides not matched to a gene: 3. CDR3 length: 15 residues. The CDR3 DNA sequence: TGTGCCAGCAGTTTTACTAGCGGGGACACAGATACGCAGTATTTT. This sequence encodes CASSFTSGDTDTQYF.

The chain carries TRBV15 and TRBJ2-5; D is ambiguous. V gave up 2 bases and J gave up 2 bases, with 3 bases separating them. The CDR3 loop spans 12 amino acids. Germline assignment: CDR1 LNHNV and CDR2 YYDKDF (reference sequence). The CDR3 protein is CATSRRQETQYF. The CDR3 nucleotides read TGTGCCACCAGCAGAAGACAAGAGACCCAGTACTTC. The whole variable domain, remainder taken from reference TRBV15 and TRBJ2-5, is DAMVIQNPRYQVTQFGKPVTLSCSQTLNHNVMYWYQQKSSQAPKLLFHYYDKDFNNEADTPDNFQSRRPNTSFCFLDIRSPGLGDTAMYLCATSRRQETQYFGPGTRLLVL.

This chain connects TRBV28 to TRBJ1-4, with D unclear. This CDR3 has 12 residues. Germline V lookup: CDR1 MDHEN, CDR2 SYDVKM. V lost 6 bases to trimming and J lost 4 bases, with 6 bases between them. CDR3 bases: TGTGCCAGCAGCCAAGATAATGAAAAACTGTTTTTT. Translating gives CASSQDNEKLFF.